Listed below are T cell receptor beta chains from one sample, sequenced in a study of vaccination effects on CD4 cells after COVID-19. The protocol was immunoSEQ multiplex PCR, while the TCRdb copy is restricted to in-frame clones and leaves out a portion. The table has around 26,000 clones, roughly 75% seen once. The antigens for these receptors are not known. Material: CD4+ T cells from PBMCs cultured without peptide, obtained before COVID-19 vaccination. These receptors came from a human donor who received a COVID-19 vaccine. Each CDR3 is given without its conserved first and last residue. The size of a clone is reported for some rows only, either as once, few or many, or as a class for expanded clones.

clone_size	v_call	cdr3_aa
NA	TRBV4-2	ASSQDTRGTEAF
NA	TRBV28	ASSFSAGQYRNTIY
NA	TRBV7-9	ASSLRAGMQETQY
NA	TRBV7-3	ASSLRKERGVDTEAF
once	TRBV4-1	ASSESVSSYNEQF
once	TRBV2	ASRRAGGSPLH
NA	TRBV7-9	ASSLPKERADTEAF
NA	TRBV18	ASSPSWGSSGNTIY
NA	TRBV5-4	ASSLVLAGGSTDTQY
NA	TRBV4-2	ASSQDMWGSYGYT
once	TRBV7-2	ASSQRQGASGANVLT
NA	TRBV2	ASSEVYRANYGYT
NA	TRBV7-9	ASSLASYDRAQSPLH
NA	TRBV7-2	ASSRLAGSGELF
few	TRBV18	ASSSSGTSAPNEQF
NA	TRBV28	ASSSSGLQSVYEQY
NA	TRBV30	AWSVKATTNEKLF
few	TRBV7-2	ASSFAGALGYGYT
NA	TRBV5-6	ASSLAGRSGGRPFYEQY
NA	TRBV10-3	AIDAGTSVKNTQY
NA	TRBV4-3	ASSQRSGPEGGENT
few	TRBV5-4	ASSLSSHSGELF
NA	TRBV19	ASSIELASIYGYT
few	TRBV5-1	ASSSRTSGLTDTQY
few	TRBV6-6	ASKPVDRAGNQPQH
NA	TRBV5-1	ASSLRGATSNEKLF
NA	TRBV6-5	ASSTGTANTGELF
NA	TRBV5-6	ASSLTWVGVDEQF
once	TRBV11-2	ASSLAPGRNSPLH
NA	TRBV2	ASADLSGSYEQY
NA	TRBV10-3	AISERWGQSNQPQH
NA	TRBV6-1	ASSEAPGEAGANVLT
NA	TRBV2	ASRWTGNEKLF
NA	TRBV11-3	ASSLEGGTQY
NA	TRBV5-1	ASSFEPGQGAVGYT